The clone carrying this T cell receptor (beta chain) was seen many times. What it binds is not known. The CDR3 is 13 residues long. The ends were cut back, 2 bases at V and 4 bases at J, with 7 bases in the middle. Germline V CDR1 and CDR2: SGHTA, FQGNSA. Unique molecular identifiers were present on the cDNA, and a universal primer site came from template switching. In TCRdb, the 5' RACE reads were re-called with MiXCR into one record per CDR3 protein. The table includes approximately 690,000 distinct CDR3 sequences, 5.5% to 6.5% detected once. The sample originates from a study of identical twins. Regarding the study as a whole: The more abundant beta clonotypes in cord blood had fewer insertions, and memory repertoires did not show this.

The chain employs TRBV7-2 and TRBJ2-3, with D unresolved. This TCR derives from a man aged 18 to 30 in good health. The specimen sequenced was naive T cells sorted from blood. Here the CDR3 reads CASSLLGSDTQYF. CDR3 in DNA: TGTGCCAGCAGCTTATTAGGGTCAGATACGCAGTATTTT.